A single sample gave rise to the 2 T cell receptor beta chains below, sequenced in a study of T cell responses to AZD1222 COVID-19 vaccine. Some clones are missing from TCRdb's copy, which holds only in-frame ones; the method was immunoSEQ multiplex PCR. The sample comprises about 74,000 clones, approximately 90% of which are singletons, and 8% rests with the top ten. The sequencing here drew on peripheral blood, taken 28 days after the second AZD1222 dose. All receptors come from an adult who received the AZD1222 COVID-19 vaccine.

This sequence joins TRBV5-1 and TRBJ2-3, with D maybe TRBD1 (6 bases). V was trimmed by 4 bases and J by 5 bases, leaving 14 bases between them. Germline CDR1 SGHRS, CDR2 YFSETQ. This CDR3 is built from 14 residues. Written as DNA, the CDR3 is TGCGCCAGCAGCCCGGACGCCAGGGGAGATACGCAGTATTTT. Encoded protein: CASSPDARGDTQYF.

The V gene is TRBV7-8, the J gene TRBJ2-2; D is possibly TRBD1 or TRBD2 (6 bases each). This CDR3 region has 16 residues. CDR1 and CDR2 from the germline V gene are SGHVS and FQNEAQ. Trimming left V 1 base short and J 4 bases short, with 13 bases between. The CDR3 coding sequence is TGTGCCAGCAGCTTAGAGAAAGGAGGGGGCACCGGGGAGCTGTTTTTT. This gives the protein CASSLEKGGGTGELFF.